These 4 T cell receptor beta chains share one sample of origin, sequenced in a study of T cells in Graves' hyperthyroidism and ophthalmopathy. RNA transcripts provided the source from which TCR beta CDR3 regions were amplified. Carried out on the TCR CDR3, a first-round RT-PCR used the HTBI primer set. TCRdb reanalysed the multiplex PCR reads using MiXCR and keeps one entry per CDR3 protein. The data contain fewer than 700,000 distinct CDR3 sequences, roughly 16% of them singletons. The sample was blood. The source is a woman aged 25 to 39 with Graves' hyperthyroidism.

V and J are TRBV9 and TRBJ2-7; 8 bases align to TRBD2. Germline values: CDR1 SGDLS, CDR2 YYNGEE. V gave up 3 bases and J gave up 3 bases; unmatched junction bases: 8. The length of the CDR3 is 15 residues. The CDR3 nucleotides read TGTGCCAGCAGCGCGGCCGGGACTAGTTACTACGAGCAGTACTTC. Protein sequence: CASSAAGTSYYEQYF.

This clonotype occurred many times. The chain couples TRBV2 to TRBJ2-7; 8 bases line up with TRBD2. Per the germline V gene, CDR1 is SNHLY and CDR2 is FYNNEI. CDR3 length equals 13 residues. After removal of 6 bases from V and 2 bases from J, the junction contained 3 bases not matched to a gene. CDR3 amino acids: CASRLADTYEQYF. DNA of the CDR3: TGTGCCAGCAGACTAGCGGATACCTACGAGCAGTACTTC.

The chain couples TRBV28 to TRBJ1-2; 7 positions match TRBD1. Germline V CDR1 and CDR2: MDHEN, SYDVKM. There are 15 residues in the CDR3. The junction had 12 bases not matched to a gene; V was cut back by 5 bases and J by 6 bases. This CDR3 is CASSIGGGGGDGYTF. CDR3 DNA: TGTGCCAGCAGTATAGGGGGCGGGGGAGGCGATGGCTACACCTTC.

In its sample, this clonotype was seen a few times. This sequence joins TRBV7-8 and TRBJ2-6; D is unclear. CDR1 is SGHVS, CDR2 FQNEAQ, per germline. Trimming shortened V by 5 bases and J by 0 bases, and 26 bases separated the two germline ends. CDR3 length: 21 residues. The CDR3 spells CASSPITVITEVSSGANVLTF. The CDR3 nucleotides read TGTGCCAGCAGCCCAATTACGGTTATCACAGAAGTTTCCTCTGGGGCCAACGTCCTGACTTTC.